This passage covers 22 T cell receptor beta chains from one sample sequenced in a study of T cell changes during pregnancy in multiple sclerosis. Sequencing was performed with immunoSEQ multiplex PCR; in TCRdb, only in-frame clones are kept and a portion is missing. This table has approximately 70,000 clones, 94% appearing once. The sequencing here drew on CD4+ T cells from peripheral blood mononuclear cells, taken after pregnancy. The receptors were sampled from a female donor with multiple sclerosis, enrolled in a pregnancy study.

The V call is TRBV6-5, the J call TRBJ2-7; a possible D gene is TRBD1 (6 bases). Germline CDR1 reads MNHEY; CDR2 reads SVGAGI. V was trimmed by 3 bases and J by 2 bases, leaving 14 bases between them. The CDR3 covers 15 residues. The CDR3 loop is CASSYTGSGAYEQYF. The DNA for the CDR3 is TGTGCCAGCAGTTATACAGGGAGTGGGGCCTACGAGCAGTACTTC.

This clone was recorded once. The chain uses TRBV6-5 and TRBJ2-7, with no clear D. Per the germline V gene, CDR1 is MNHEY and CDR2 is SVGAGI. V lost 6 bases, J lost 6 bases, and 18 bases lay in between. The CDR3 spans 14 residues. The DNA of the CDR3 is TGTGCCAGCAGCCGGTGGAGTTCGTCCCCCGAGCAGTACTTC. Translation gives CASSRWSSSPEQYF.

V and J are TRBV6-1 and TRBJ2-7; TRBD2 matches 8 bases. Germline CDR1 MNHNS, CDR2 SASEGT. The CDR3 loop spans 14 amino acids. J lost 4 bases, V lost 6 bases, and 8 bases had no gene match. The CDR3, as DNA: TGTGCCAGCAGCGCCGGGACTAGTGGGTACGAGCAGTACTTC. Protein product: CASSAGTSGYEQYF.

This clone occurred once. The gene calls are TRBV5-3 and TRBJ1-1; no reliable D call. Being an ORF, TRBV5-3 has a function that is uncertain. Trimming shortened V by 4 bases and J by 7 bases, and 11 bases separated the two germline ends. The CDR3 contains 12 residues. The CDR3: CARSRPVFEAFF. DNA for the CDR3: TGTGCCAGAAGCCGTCCGGTATTTGAAGCTTTCTTT.

The CDR3 is CASSQTSGSYNEQFF. The CDR3 nucleotides read TGTGCCAGCAGTCAGACTAGCGGCTCCTACAATGAGCAGTTCTTC. V gene TRBV27 combines with J gene TRBJ2-1; 9 bases align to TRBD2. J was trimmed by 0 bases and V by 5 bases; bases with no gene match: 2. The CDR3 extends over 15 amino acids. Germline CDR1 reads MNHEY; CDR2 reads SMNVEV (reference sequence).

This chain connects TRBV28 to TRBJ2-5; 8 bases are a match to TRBD2. V lost 6 bases, J lost 3 bases, and 9 bases stayed unmatched. This CDR3 spans 15 amino acids. CDR1 is MDHEN, CDR2 SYDVKM, per germline. The CDR3 region is CASRPLGRVKETQYF. The CDR3 nucleotides read TGTGCCAGCAGACCTCTCGGGAGGGTAAAAGAGACCCAGTACTTC.

The chain carries TRBV5-1 and TRBJ2-7, with a tentative D call TRBD1 (6 bases). V lost 4 bases and J lost 5, with 13 bases in between. This CDR3 has 13 amino acids. The germline V gene encodes CDR1 SGHRS and CDR2 YFSETQ. CDR3 sequence: CASSPIQGNEQYF. CDR3 nucleotide sequence: TGCGCCAGCAGCCCAATACAGGGTAACGAGCAGTACTTC.

The V and J genes are TRBV5-4 and TRBJ2-1, with TRBD2 matching 10 bases. This CDR3 region has 16 residues. Germline V lookup: CDR1 SGHNT, CDR2 YYREEE (reference sequence). V shed 5 bases and J 10 bases; nucleotides not matched to a gene: 15. DNA of the CDR3: TGTGCCAGCAGAGGGTCTCTGGCTAGCGGGAGTTTCGAGCAGTTCTTC. Translated, it gives CASRGSLASGSFEQFF. The full variable domain, its missing parts supplied by reference TRBV5-4 and TRBJ2-1, is ETGVTQSPTHLIKTRGQQVTLRCSSQSGHNTVSWYQQALGQGPQFIFQYYREEENGRGNFPPRFSGLQFPNYSSELNVNALELDDSALYLCASRGSLASGSFEQFFGPGTRLTVL.

This chain links TRBV5-1 with TRBJ2-3; tentative D call: TRBD2 (6 bases). The CDR3 contains 15 residues. Germline-derived CDR1 and CDR2 are SGHRS and YFSETQ. Deletions cut 7 bases from V and 0 bases from J, with 15 bases between. CDR3 residues: CASRPFAGSTDTQYF. The DNA of the CDR3 is TGCGCCAGCCGCCCCTTCGCGGGAAGCACAGATACGCAGTATTTT. Variable domain in full (rest from reference TRBV5-1 and TRBJ2-3): KAGVTQTPRYLIKTRGQQVTLSCSPISGHRSVSWYQQTPGQGLQFLFEYFSETQRNKGNFPGRFSGRQFSNSRSEMNVSTLELGDSALYLCASRPFAGSTDTQYFGPGTRLTVL.

The rearrangement links TRBV7-2 to TRBJ2-7, with D perhaps TRBD1 (6 bases). V was shortened by 5 bases and J by 4 bases, with 12 bases between the two germline ends. The CDR3 extends over 13 amino acids. Germline values: CDR1 SGHTA, CDR2 FQGNSA. The CDR3 DNA reads as TGTGCCAGCAGCAAAGACAGGATGTACGAGCAGTACTTC. Residues: CASSKDRMYEQYF.

The rearrangement uses TRBV2 and TRBJ2-3; TRBD2 matches at 9 bases. The CDR3 sequence is 13 residues long. V was clipped by 8 bases and J by 5 bases; unmatched bases: 5. The V gene's germline CDR1 is SNHLY and CDR2 FYNNEI. This chain's CDR3 is CASGFSGGDTQYF. The CDR3 region has the DNA TGTGCCAGCGGATTTAGCGGGGGAGATACGCAGTATTTT.

V usage is TRBV11-3 and J usage is TRBJ2-2, with D maybe TRBD2 (5 bases). The CDR3 is made up of 14 amino acids. Trimming pared 5 bases from V and 5 bases from J, leaving 12 bases between. Per germline, CDR1 SGHNT and CDR2 YENEEA. DNA for the CDR3: TGTGCCAGCAGCCCGAGGGCCGGTACCGGGGAGCTGTTTTTT. Its protein is CASSPRAGTGELFF.

V usage is TRBV6-6 and J usage is TRBJ2-6, with TRBD2 as a possible D gene (6 bases). The germline V gene has CDR1 MNHNY and CDR2 SVGAGI (reference sequence). Trimming stripped 10 bases from V and 2 bases from J, with 12 bases between. The CDR3 is 14 amino acids. The CDR3: CATRREAGANVLTF. CDR3 in DNA: TGTGCCACCCGGAGGGAGGCTGGGGCCAACGTCCTGACTTTC.

This chain connects TRBV19 to TRBJ2-3; 7 bases agree with TRBD2. The CDR3 has 14 residues. From germline, CDR1 is LNHDA and CDR2 SQIVND (reference sequence). Trimming cost V 1 base and J 3 bases; bases outside gene matches: 1. This chain's CDR3 is CASSIGLATDTQYF. CDR3 sequence (DNA): TGTGCCAGTAGTATAGGACTAGCAACAGATACGCAGTATTTT.

V usage is TRBV5-1 and J usage is TRBJ1-1; unclear D gene. The CDR3 covers 15 residues. V lost 1 base, J lost 4 bases, and 14 bases lay in between. Germline values: CDR1 SGHRS, CDR2 YFSETQ. The DNA for the CDR3 is TGCGCCAGCAGCTTGCGCAGTTCCCGGGGCACTGAAGCTTTCTTT. It codes for CASSLRSSRGTEAFF.

Details on this clone: An end of the junction differs from the germline gene, which may be a read error. The J gene is TRBJ1-4, the V gene TRBV2; 7 nucleotides line up with TRBD1. The CDR3 runs to 15 residues. Looked up from germline, CDR1 is SNHLY and CDR2 is FYNNEI. CDR3 sequence (DNA): TGTGCCAGCAGTCAAGCCGGGACAGATGGAGAAAAACTGTTTTTT. Translating it yields CASSQAGTDGEKLFF. Together with reference TRBV2 and TRBJ1-4, the CDR3 gives the full variable domain: EPEVTQTPSHQVTQMGQEVILRCVPISNHLYFYWYRQILGQKVEFLVSFYNNEISEKSEIFDDQFSVERPDGSNFTLKIRSTKLEDSAMYFCASSQAGTDGEKLFFGSGTQLSVL.

The chain employs TRBV7-8 and TRBJ2-7; 11 nucleotides agree with TRBD1. The CDR3 has 17 residues. The J segment lost 2 bases and the V segment lost 1 base, leaving 7 bases of the junction unmatched. Looked up from germline, CDR1 is SGHVS and CDR2 is FQNEAQ. The CDR3 region is CASSLGPPGQGAYEQYF. CDR3 coding DNA: TGTGCCAGCAGCTTAGGCCCCCCGGGACAGGGGGCCTACGAGCAGTACTTC.

J is TRBJ1-5 and V is TRBV19; TRBD1 might be the D (6 bases). CDR1 and CDR2 from the germline V gene are LNHDA and SQIVND (reference sequence). The CDR3 is made up of 15 amino acids. The V and J ends lost 4 bases and 4 bases respectively, with 14 bases between them. In DNA, the CDR3 is TGTGCCAGTAGTACGACGGGGGGCGGAAATCAGCCCCAGCATTTT. Translating gives CASSTTGGGNQPQHF. The full variable domain, rest sourced from reference TRBV19 and TRBJ1-5, is DGGITQSPKYLFRKEGQNVTLSCEQNLNHDAMYWYRQDPGQGLRLIYYSQIVNDFQKGDIAEGYSVSREKKESFPLTVTSAQKNPTAFYLCASSTTGGGNQPQHFGDGTRLSIL.

This clone was seen a single time. This chain links TRBV5-4 with TRBJ2-7, with 9 bases identical to TRBD2. V lost 1 base, J lost 4 bases, and 9 bases stayed unmatched. The CDR3 is made up of 16 amino acids. Germline loops: CDR1 SGHNT, CDR2 YYREEE (reference sequence). The chain's CDR3 is CASSLPAGGLPYEQYF. The CDR3 nucleotides read TGTGCCAGCAGCTTGCCCGCGGGGGGGCTACCATACGAGCAGTACTTC.

The rearrangement joins TRBV27 to TRBJ1-4; TRBD1 matches at 7 bases. CDR1 is MNHEY and CDR2 is SMNVEV in the germline V gene (reference sequence). The CDR3 runs to 15 residues. The V and J ends lost 6 bases and 5 bases, in that order; junction bases with no gene match: 9. The CDR3 DNA reads as TGTGCCAGCAGCGATAGGGGGCGACCGAATGAAAAACTGTTTTTT. The encoded protein is CASSDRGRPNEKLFF.

J is TRBJ2-1 and V is TRBV11-2; TRBD2 matches at 14 bases. The V segment lost 8 bases and the J segment 8 bases; nucleotides outside the gene matches: 14. Germline V CDR1 and CDR2: SGHAT, FQNNGV. The CDR3 extends over 17 amino acids. The CDR3 DNA sequence: TGTGCCAGCGGTACAGCTCGACTAGCGGGAGGGGTGGATGAGCAGTTCTTC. Translation: CASGTARLAGGVDEQFF. Full variable domain (missing parts from reference TRBV11-2 and TRBJ2-1): EAGVAQSPRYKIIEKRQSVAFWCNPISGHATLYWYQQILGQGPKLLIQFQNNGVVDDSQLPKDRFSAERLKGVDSTLKIQPAKLEDSAVYLCASGTARLAGGVDEQFFGPGTRLTVL.

Written as DNA, the CDR3 is TGTGCCAGCAGCCCAGGGGAGTATAGCAATCAGCCCCAGCATTTT. As protein: CASSPGEYSNQPQHF. This chain uses TRBV28 with TRBJ1-5, with a possible D match to TRBD1 (6 bases). Germline CDR1 is MDHEN and CDR2 is SYDVKM. This CDR3 is built from 15 residues. The V and J ends lost 6 bases and 0 bases respectively, with 12 bases between them.